One and the same sample provided the 30 T cell receptor beta chains below, sequenced in a study of identical twins (dated by TCRdb to about 2016). Libraries were constructed by 5' RACE. Sequenced using an Illumina HiSeq 2000. The public reads were quality trimmed at Q25 with fastp and then assembled into clones with MiXCR by TCRdb, keeping productive beta chains. Rows with a matching CDR3 protein are joined into one entry that keeps the most common DNA and genes. Here the sample has some 300,000 distinct CDR3 sequences; about 12% occur a single time. The ten most abundant clones make up approximately 7.5% of the sample. These records were also assigned to another study, of yellow fever vaccine responses in identical twins.

Sequencing input: CD8+ T cells sorted from blood. The receptors here all came from a woman between 18 and 29 years old in good health.

There are many counts of this clonotype. The chain employs TRBV12-3 or TRBV12-4 and TRBJ2-7, with D perhaps being TRBD1 or TRBD2 (5 bases each). The CDR3 length is 13 residues. V lost 1 base, J lost 4 bases, and 8 bases lay in between. CDR3 amino acids: CASSLGWGYEQYF. CDR3 in DNA: TGTGCCAGCAGTTTAGGTTGGGGGTACGAGCAGTACTTC.

This clonotype was picked up a small number of times. The chain is built from TRBV20-1 and TRBJ2-1; TRBD2 might be the D (6 bases). Germline lookup yields CDR1 DFQATT and CDR2 SNEGSKA (reference sequence). V was shortened by 7 bases and J by 2 bases, with 18 bases between the two germline ends. The CDR3 is 15 residues long. CDR3 in DNA: TGCAGTGTGGAGGGCCGCCGTGGGACCTACAATGAGCAGTTCTTC. Translating it yields CSVEGRRGTYNEQFF.

The rearrangement links TRBV24-1 to TRBJ2-2, with D unresolved. Trimming took off 4 bases at V and 3 bases at J, with 11 bases between the two ends. Germline assignment: CDR1 KGHDR and CDR2 SFDVKD. This CDR3 is 15 amino acids long. Here the CDR3 reads CATSDIHVDTGELFF. Here the CDR3 DNA reads TGTGCCACCAGTGACATACATGTGGACACCGGGGAGCTGTTTTTT.

This clonotype was observed a handful of times. The chain employs TRBV20-1 and TRBJ2-7; D may correspond to TRBD1 or TRBD2 (5 bases each). The CDR3 length is 13 residues. Trimming shortened V by 4 bases and J by 0 bases, and 10 bases separated the two germline ends. CDR1 and CDR2 (germline): DFQATT, SNEGSKA (reference sequence). The CDR3 protein is CSAMGVVSYEQYF. CDR3 DNA sequence: TGCAGTGCTATGGGGGTCGTCTCCTACGAGCAGTACTTC.

This clonotype was seen only a few times. The rearrangement joins TRBV5-1 to TRBJ2-7; D gene uncertain. V was pared by 2 bases and J by 3 bases, with 9 bases between. Germline CDR1 reads SGHRS; CDR2 reads YFSETQ. The CDR3 is 13 amino acids. CDR3 nucleotide sequence: TGCGCCAGCAGCTTAGATGGGGTCTACGAGCAGTACGTC. This gives the protein CASSLDGVYEQYV.

On this clonotype: One end of the junction fails to match germline, which may point to a read error. The chain combines TRBV20-1 with TRBJ2-1; D not certain. The V gene's germline CDR1 is DFQATT and CDR2 SNEGSKA (reference sequence). The CDR3 extends over 14 amino acids. The CDR3, as DNA: TGCAGTGCTAGAGGTGGTCCCTCCTACATTGAGCAGTTCTTC. Translated: CSARGGPSYIEQFF.

The chain combines TRBV2 with TRBJ2-1; tentatively, D is TRBD2 (5 bases). Trimming took off 8 bases at V and 0 bases at J, with 17 bases between the two ends. Germline V gives CDR1 SNHLY, CDR2 FYNNEI. The CDR3 loop spans 16 amino acids. CDR3 loop: CASGESGKSSYNEQFF. The CDR3 nucleotides are TGTGCCAGCGGGGAGAGTGGTAAAAGCTCCTACAATGAGCAGTTCTTC. Filled out from reference TRBV2 and TRBJ2-1, the complete variable domain reads EPEVTQTPSHQVTQMGQEVILRCVPISNHLYFYWYRQILGQKVEFLVSFYNNEISEKSEIFDDQFSVERPDGSNFTLKIRSTKLEDSAMYFCASGESGKSSYNEQFFGPGTRLTVL.

The chain joins TRBV7-3 to TRBJ2-1, with D possibly TRBD2 on 6 matching bases. The CDR3 covers 15 residues. The V end lost 7 bases, the J end lost 7 bases, and 20 bases lay between the germline ends. CDR1 and CDR2 (germline): SGHTA, FQGTGA. DNA of the CDR3: TGTGCCAGCACCCTTAGGGCGGGGCCGGGGAATGAGCAGTTCTTC. As protein: CASTLRAGPGNEQFF. The full variable domain, its missing parts supplied by reference TRBV7-3 and TRBJ2-1, is GAGVSQTPSNKVTEKGKYVELRCDPISGHTALYWYRQSLGQGPEFLIYFQGTGAADDSGLPNDRFFAVRPEGSVSTLKIQRTERGDSAVYLCASTLRAGPGNEQFFGPGTRLTVL.

V usage is TRBV27 and J usage is TRBJ2-4; D might be TRBD2 (5 bases). This CDR3 spans 16 amino acids. The germline V gene has CDR1 MNHEY and CDR2 SMNVEV (reference sequence). Trimming cost V 0 bases and J 3 bases, with 12 bases left between them. CDR3 amino acids: CASSLSVGDVKNIQYF. The CDR3 region has the DNA TGTGCCAGCAGTTTATCTGTGGGAGACGTCAAAAACATTCAGTACTTC.

This clonotype was picked up a small number of times. The CDR3 bases are TGTGCCAGCAGCTTAGCGCCGGGGGAATACTCTCGTTCACCCCTCCACTTT. Protein: CASSLAPGEYSRSPLHF. The rearrangement uses TRBV7-9 and TRBJ1-6, with D perhaps matching TRBD1 (5 bases). Trimming took off 0 bases at V and 9 bases at J, with 18 bases between the two ends. Germline CDR1 SEHNR, CDR2 FQNEAQ (reference sequence). The CDR3 contains 17 residues.

This clonotype was detected a few times. The chain uses TRBV5-1 and TRBJ2-2; 16 bases are shared with TRBD2. Germline assignment: CDR1 SGHRS and CDR2 YFSETQ. This CDR3 is built from 19 residues. With V trimmed by 4 bases and J by 4 bases, 10 bases remained unmatched. In DNA, the CDR3 is TGCGCCAGCAGCCCGCTGGGACTAGCGGGGGGGCCGGGCACCGGGGAGCTGTTTTTT. Amino acids: CASSPLGLAGGPGTGELFF.

This clonotype showed up just a few times. This chain links TRBV10-3 with TRBJ2-5; D uncertain. The V gene lost 0 bases and the J gene lost 5 bases, with 10 bases spanning the gap. This CDR3 has 14 amino acids. CDR1 is ENHRY and CDR2 is SYGVKD in the germline V gene. DNA of the CDR3: TGTGCCATCAGTGAGTCGAATCCATGGGAGACCCAGTACTTC. It encodes CAISESNPWETQYF.

Many counts were recorded for this clonotype. The genes are TRBV29-1 and TRBJ2-2; no clear D gene. This CDR3 has 13 amino acids. The V and J ends lost 5 bases and 2 bases respectively, with 9 bases between them. Germline V CDR1 and CDR2: SQVTM, ANQGSEA. CDR3 protein: CSVSGPNTGELFF. The CDR3 DNA is TGCAGCGTTTCTGGTCCTAACACCGGGGAGCTGTTTTTT.

The sample holds a few counts of this clonotype. The genes are TRBV20-1 and TRBJ2-7, with TRBD1 identical over 12 bases. The CDR3 extends over 17 amino acids. With V trimmed by 3 bases and J by 1 base, 10 bases remained unmatched. Germline CDR1 is DFQATT and CDR2 is SNEGSKA (reference sequence). CDR3 nucleotide sequence: TGCAGTGCTAGCGGGACAGGGGGCACCCCTATGTCCTACGAGCAGTACGTC. Protein: CSASGTGGTPMSYEQYV.

This chain connects TRBV19 to TRBJ2-5; D is perhaps TRBD2 (5 bases). Trimming left V 8 bases short and J 8 bases short, with 21 bases between. Looked up from germline, CDR1 is LNHDA and CDR2 is SQIVND (reference sequence). The CDR3 contains 14 residues. CDR3 protein: CASSPAEGSFTQYF. Written as DNA, the CDR3 is TGTGCCAGTTCCCCTGCAGAGGGCTCCTTTACCCAGTACTTC.

This clonotype was counted between two and nine times. The chain joins TRBV12-3 or TRBV12-4 to TRBJ2-3; D is unclear. CDR3 size: 12 residues. V was clipped by 7 bases and J by 5 bases, with 10 bases between them. CDR3 bases: TGTGCCAGCACCCTATTTAAAGATACGCAGTATTTT. Protein sequence: CASTLFKDTQYF.

CDR3 DNA: TGCAGTGCCCTCACCCAGACGGGGCGGGATGAGCAGTTCTTC. It specifies CSALTQTGRDEQFF. The rearrangement joins TRBV20-1 to TRBJ2-1, with D possibly called TRBD1 or TRBD2 (5 bases each). V was clipped by 6 bases and J by 8 bases, with 20 bases between them. The CDR3 runs to 14 residues. CDR1 and CDR2 (germline): DFQATT, SNEGSKA (reference sequence).

This clonotype was detected a few times. The V and J genes are TRBV4-1 and TRBJ1-1; TRBD1 matches 7 bases. The CDR3 covers 16 residues. Germline V gene data show CDR1 as MGHRA and CDR2 as YSYEKL. V gave up 0 bases and J gave up 3 bases; unmatched junction bases: 7. The CDR3 DNA reads TGCGCCAGCAGCCAAGACAGGGGGGGGATGGACACTGAAGCTTTCTTT. As protein: CASSQDRGGMDTEAFF.

The chain employs TRBV27 and TRBJ2-1, with D perhaps TRBD2 (6 bases). Germline V lookup: CDR1 MNHEY, CDR2 SMNVEV (reference sequence). Trimming took 7 bases from V and 6 from J, leaving 19 bases between them. The CDR3 length is 15 residues. CDR3 in amino acids: CASTPQAGLGNEQFF. In DNA form, the CDR3 reads TGTGCCAGCACCCCGCAGGCGGGGTTGGGCAATGAGCAGTTCTTC.

The chain is built from TRBV3-1 and TRBJ2-1; D may be TRBD2 (6 bases). This CDR3 comprises 15 residues. The germline CDR1 and CDR2 sequences are LGHDT and YNNKEL (reference sequence). V lost 2 bases, J lost 5 bases, and 13 bases lay in between. CDR3 sequence (DNA): TGTGCCAGCAGCCAATGGGGGGACCATGACAATGAGCAGTTCTTC. It yields the protein CASSQWGDHDNEQFF.

The chain is built from TRBV12-3 or TRBV12-4 and TRBJ1-2, with D unresolved. Trimming cost V 2 bases and J 5 bases, with 12 bases left between them. The CDR3 sequence is 14 residues long. The CDR3 here is CASSLMGSLYGYTF. The CDR3 nucleotides read TGTGCCAGCAGTTTAATGGGCTCTCTATATGGCTACACCTTC.

This clonotype appeared many times. The chain joins TRBV4-2 to TRBJ2-2; D remains ambiguous. The CDR3 totals 17 residues. Per the germline V gene, CDR1 is LGHNA and CDR2 is YNFKEQ. V was clipped by 4 bases and J by 4 bases, with 19 bases between them. The CDR3 region has the DNA TGTGCCAGCAGCCGGGCGACACTCGATCTTGGCACCGGGGAGCTGTTTTTT. It codes for CASSRATLDLGTGELFF.

The rearrangement uses TRBV28 and TRBJ2-1; 14 nucleotides line up with TRBD2. The junction had 2 bases not matched to a gene; V was cut back by 3 bases and J by 4 bases. Germline V CDR1 and CDR2: MDHEN, SYDVKM. The CDR3 loop spans 16 amino acids. In DNA form, the CDR3 reads TGTGCCAGCAGTTTGACTAGCGGGAGGGGGTACAATGAGCAGTTCTTC. This translates into CASSLTSGRGYNEQFF.

CDR3 nucleotides: TGTGCCAGCAGCCGGGAGGCTAGCGGGAGCTTTGGGGGGGGAGAGACCCAGTACTTC. It specifies CASSREASGSFGGGETQYF. The chain links TRBV4-2 to TRBJ2-5; 10 bases match TRBD2. CDR1 LGHNA and CDR2 YNFKEQ come from the germline V gene. This CDR3 has 19 residues. Trimming removed 4 bases from V and 4 bases from J; junction bases left unmatched: 18.

In its sample, this clonotype was seen a few times. The chain recombines TRBV9 with TRBJ2-7; D not resolved. Between the trimmed V and J ends, which lost 0 bases and 5 bases, there was a span of 9 bases. The CDR3 sequence is 13 residues long. CDR1 is SGDLS, CDR2 YYNGEE, per germline. CDR3 coding DNA: TGTGCCAGCAGCGTAGGTGTTCAGGACGAGCAGTACTTC. Translated: CASSVGVQDEQYF.

This clonotype occurred many times. The chain combines TRBV28 with TRBJ2-2; no firm D call. The CDR3 runs to 13 residues. Germline values: CDR1 MDHEN, CDR2 SYDVKM. V was cut by 2 bases and J by 0 bases, with 1 base left in between. CDR3 amino acids: CASSLTNTGELFF. Written as DNA, the CDR3 is TGTGCCAGCAGTTTAACGAACACCGGGGAGCTGTTTTTT.

A few counts support this clonotype. This chain connects TRBV28 to TRBJ1-3; D is unresolved. CDR1 and CDR2 (germline): MDHEN, SYDVKM. Trimming shortened V by 5 bases and J by 7 bases, and 9 bases separated the two germline ends. The CDR3 has 12 amino acids. The CDR3 coding sequence is TGTGCCAGCAGTCCCGTTGGTAACACCATATATTTT. This codes for CASSPVGNTIYF.

The chain couples TRBV5-8 to TRBJ1-2, with D perhaps TRBD1 (5 bases). V lost 0 bases, J lost 4 bases, and 7 bases lay in between. Germline CDR1 SGHTS, CDR2 YDEGEE. This CDR3 is 13 amino acids long. CDR3 sequence: CASSLGQIYGYTF. CDR3 in DNA: TGTGCCAGCAGCTTGGGACAGATCTATGGCTACACCTTC.

This clonotype was recorded a few times. The rearrangement links TRBV7-9 to TRBJ2-7; 11 nucleotides align to TRBD2. This CDR3 is 15 amino acids long. V lost 6 bases and J lost 3; bases outside the gene matches: 7. Looked up from germline, CDR1 is SEHNR and CDR2 is FQNEAQ (reference sequence). This chain's CDR3 is CASSHGLAGRYEQYF. The DNA for the CDR3 is TGTGCCAGCAGTCACGGACTAGCGGGCCGCTACGAGCAGTACTTC.

Only a few counts were recorded for this clonotype. The chain couples TRBV9 to TRBJ2-1; the D is unclear. The CDR3 is 16 amino acids. Germline V gene data show CDR1 as SGDLS and CDR2 as YYNGEE. Trimming stripped 0 bases from V and 0 bases from J, with 10 bases between. The CDR3 coding sequence is TGTGCCAGCAGCGTAGCCAGCAGTGGCTCCTACAATGAGCAGTTCTTC. It translates to CASSVASSGSYNEQFF. Looking up the rest from reference TRBV9 and TRBJ2-1 gives the full variable domain: DSGVTQTPKHLITATGQRVTLRCSPRSGDLSVYWYQQSLDQGLQFLIQYYNGEERAKGNILERFSAQQFPDLHSELNLSSLELGDSALYFCASSVASSGSYNEQFFGPGTRLTVL.